Following are 15 T cell receptor beta chains from one sample sequenced in a study of T cells expressing NK-cell markers. TCRdb re-called the 5' RACE reads, yielding one record per CDR3 amino acid sequence without DNA. Its table records around 470,000 distinct CDR3 sequences. Sequencing input: blood T cells: a sorted CD56 or NKG2C T cell subset, CD4+ or CD8+ T cells, or bulk PBMC T cells (not recorded which). These receptors were obtained from a woman between 45 and 60 years old in good health.

This chain links TRBV5-1 with TRBJ1-6; the D call of TRBD1 rests on TCRdb alone, since no DNA is present to check it. The germline V gene encodes CDR1 SGHRS and CDR2 YFSETQ. The CDR3 length is 13 residues. The CDR3 is CASSHGADSPLHF.

V usage is TRBV5-1 and J usage is TRBJ2-1; TCRdb's D call of TRBD2 is untestable without DNA. The CDR3 sequence is 15 residues long. Germline-derived CDR1 and CDR2 are SGHRS and YFSETQ. CDR3 amino acids: CASSPGLAGKDEQFF.

The V and J genes are TRBV4-1 and TRBJ1-2; TCRdb's D gene call, TRBD1, goes unchecked for lack of DNA. The CDR3 extends over 14 amino acids. CDR1 is MGHRA and CDR2 is YSYEKL in the germline V gene. The CDR3 here is CASLGQGVDYGYTF.

The chain couples TRBV9 to TRBJ2-7; checking the TCRdb D call of TRBD1 is not possible without DNA. Germline lookup yields CDR1 SGDLS and CDR2 YYNGEE. CDR3 size: 15 residues. CDR3 protein: CASSVGGTGASEQYF.

The V and J genes are TRBV12-5 and TRBJ2-1; TCRdb proposes TRBD1, but this gene call is untestable without DNA. The CDR3 runs to 14 residues. Germline V gene sequence: CDR1 LGHNT, CDR2 FRNRAP. CDR3 protein: CASGLIQGAGEQFF.

V and J are TRBV14 and TRBJ2-2; TCRdb proposes TRBD1, but this gene call is untestable without DNA. Per the germline V gene, CDR1 is SGHDN and CDR2 is FVKESK. The CDR3 is 14 amino acids. The CDR3: CASSSRVVTGELFF.

The chain joins TRBV2 to TRBJ2-7; the D call of TRBD2 rests on TCRdb alone, since no DNA is present to check it. Germline lookup yields CDR1 SNHLY and CDR2 FYNNEI. The CDR3 totals 15 residues. CDR3: CASRGGLAGSYEQYF.

This rearrangement joins TRBV29-1 to TRBJ2-5; TCRdb outputs TRBD2, but without DNA this stays unchecked. Germline loops: CDR1 SQVTM, CDR2 ANQGSEA. This CDR3 is 14 amino acids long. The CDR3 here is CSVSYRGLGETQYF. Complete variable domain (other parts from reference TRBV29-1 and TRBJ2-5): SAVISQKPSRDICQRGTSLTIQCQVDSQVTMMFWYRQQPGQSLTLIATANQGSEATYESGFVIDKFPISRPNLTFSTLTVSNMSPEDSSIYLCSVSYRGLGETQYFGPGTRLLVL.

This chain joins TRBV29-1 and TRBJ2-2; TCRdb's assignment of TRBD1 cannot be checked, as there is no DNA. Germline values: CDR1 SQVTM, CDR2 ANQGSEA. This CDR3 comprises 14 residues. The CDR3 here is CSARRDSHTGELFF.

The chain recombines TRBV5-5 with TRBJ2-3; there is no DNA to check the TCRdb D call of TRBD2. There are 13 residues in the CDR3. In germline, CDR1 is SGHKS, CDR2 YYEKEE (reference sequence). The CDR3 spells CASSPPVSSGQYF. The full variable domain, its missing parts supplied by reference TRBV5-5 and TRBJ2-3, is DAGVTQSPTHLIKTRGQQVTLRCSPISGHKSVSWYQQVLGQGPQFIFQYYEKEERGRGNFPDRFSARQFPNYSSELNVNALLLGDSALYLCASSPPVSSGQYFGPGTRLTVL.

The chain recombines TRBV3-1 with TRBJ2-5; the D gene TCRdb calls, TRBD1, cannot be checked with no DNA. The CDR3 is 16 amino acids. Germline assignment: CDR1 LGHDT and CDR2 YNNKEL (reference sequence). This CDR3 reads CASSQRDQGSEETQYF.

The chain couples TRBV28 to TRBJ2-5; TCRdb returns TRBD1, unconfirmable since there is no DNA. In germline, CDR1 is MDHEN, CDR2 SYDVKM. This CDR3 region has 15 residues. The CDR3 loop reads CASSLPTGQQETQYF.

The chain uses TRBV4-2 and TRBJ2-1; TCRdb outputs TRBD2, but without DNA this stays unchecked. Germline V gene lookup returns CDR1 LGHNA and CDR2 YNFKEQ. CDR3 length equals 16 residues. CDR3 protein: CASSQGEGGFDNEQFF.

The CDR3 here is CASSKSRDTNVGLARPLTDTQYF. The J gene is TRBJ2-3, the V gene TRBV2; the TRBD2 assignment by TCRdb is unverifiable without DNA. CDR3 size: 23 residues. Germline loops: CDR1 SNHLY, CDR2 FYNNEI.

V is TRBV20-1 and J is TRBJ2-5; with no DNA, the TCRdb D assignment of TRBD2 cannot be verified. CDR3 length: 16 residues. CDR1 DFQATT and CDR2 SNEGSKA come from the germline V gene (reference sequence). The chain's CDR3 is CSARDRGRGQAETQYF.